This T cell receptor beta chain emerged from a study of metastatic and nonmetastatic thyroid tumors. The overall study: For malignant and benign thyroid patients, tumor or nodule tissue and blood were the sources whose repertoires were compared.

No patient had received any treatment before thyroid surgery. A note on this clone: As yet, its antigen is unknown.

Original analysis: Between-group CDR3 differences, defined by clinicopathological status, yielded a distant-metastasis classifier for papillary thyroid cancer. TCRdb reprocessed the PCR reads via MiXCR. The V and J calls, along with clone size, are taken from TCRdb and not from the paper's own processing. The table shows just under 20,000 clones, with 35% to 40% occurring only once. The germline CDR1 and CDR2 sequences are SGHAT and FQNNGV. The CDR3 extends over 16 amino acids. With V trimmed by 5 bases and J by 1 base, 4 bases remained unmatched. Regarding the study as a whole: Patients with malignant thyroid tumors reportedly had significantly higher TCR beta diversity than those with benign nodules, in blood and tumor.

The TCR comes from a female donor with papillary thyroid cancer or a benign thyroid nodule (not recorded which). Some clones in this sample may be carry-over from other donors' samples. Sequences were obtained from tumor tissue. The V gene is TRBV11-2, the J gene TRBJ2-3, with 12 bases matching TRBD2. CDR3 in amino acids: CASSGGTSGRTDTQYF. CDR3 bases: TGTGCCAGCAGCGGAGGGACTAGCGGGCGCACAGATACGCAGTATTTT.